One and the same sample provided the 2 T cell receptor beta chains below, sequenced in a study of OX40 agonist ivuxolimab in advanced cancers. The protocol was immunoSEQ multiplex PCR, while the TCRdb copy is restricted to in-frame clones and leaves out a portion. This table has roughly 30,000 clones, about 86% appearing once. This specimen was CD4+ or CD8+ T cells sorted from blood, taken in a trial of the OX40 agonist ivuxolimab. The receptors shown here come from an adult with an advanced solid tumor such as melanoma, head and neck, liver or kidney cancer.

The chain is built from TRBV6-6 and TRBJ2-2, with a tentative D call TRBD1 (6 bases). The germline V and J ends were trimmed by 6 bases and 5 bases, with 16 bases remaining between them. CDR3 length: 15 residues. In germline, CDR1 is MNHNY, CDR2 SVGAGI (reference sequence). The CDR3 reads CASSPRDTMTGELFF. For the CDR3, the DNA is TGTGCCAGCAGCCCCCGGGACACCATGACCGGGGAGCTGTTTTTT.

This chain connects TRBV6-1 to TRBJ2-3; D call uncertain. CDR3 length: 13 amino acids. The germline gives CDR1 MNHNS, CDR2 SASEGT. Trimming removed 1 base at V and 9 bases at J, with 11 bases between. As DNA, the CDR3 is TGTGCCAGCAGTGAAGTTAGCCTCCCCACGCAGTATTTT. Its translation is CASSEVSLPTQYF.